This T cell receptor (beta chain) originates from a study of shared clonotypes between healthy human individuals (TCRdb year 2020). In the study overall: The cohort comprised two women and a few men aged 18 to 49 years. For each donor, three plates each were used for CD4 naive and CD4 memory, two plates were used for CD8 naive, and one plate was used for CD8 memory. Blood TCR repertoires of roughly five healthy adults were deeply sequenced to estimate repertoire size and the extent of clonotype sharing between individuals. To increase sequencing depth and limit assay-specific biases, different laboratories used diverse techniques to prepare libraries and sequence TCR repertoires. Per donor, leukapheresis produced somewhere between about 0.8 and 9 billion PBMCs.

Overall study outcomes, separate from this receptor: Naive subsets generally had larger estimated clonotype richness than memory subsets did. Sampling was limited to blood, and TCR repertoires in tissue likely differ from TCR repertoires in blood. Incomplete sequencing was indicated by rarefaction of sorted-subset datasets, despite the large sequencing depth. Because the study included a small number of donors, the genetic and exposure-history diversity represented was limited. When a few donors were compared, the shared fraction of clonotypes was about 5% for naive CD4, roughly 3.4% for naive CD8, roughly 2.5% for memory CD4, and roughly 0.4% for memory CD8. Higher generation probabilities were observed for clonotypes shared by all four sorted-subset donors than for non-shared clonotypes. Based on pairwise subsampling, the degree of clonotype sharing among donors was expected to be affected by sequencing depth.

The donors were healthy, HIV-negative adults who had no recently reported acute infections or vaccinations. Only Caucasian adults living in Nashville, Tennessee, USA were represented among the donors. Magnetic negative selection was used to enrich CD4+ T cells, after which naive cells were positively selected on CD45RA and the negative fraction became the memory subset. After blood collection by leukapheresis, PBMCs were isolated using Ficoll-Histopaque density gradient centrifugation and then cryopreserved in the vapor phase of liquid nitrogen. Purity and quantity of every magnetically sorted T cell population were checked by analytical flow cytometry. Each sorted fraction had its genomic DNA isolated and then quantified by UV absorbance on a Nanodrop 2000c. Concerning this clone: What antigen it recognizes has not been identified. No base qualities exist here, and no much larger clone lies one base off it.

TCR CDR3 regions were amplified from genomic DNA by multiplex PCR using the deep immunoSEQ assay. Genomic DNA extracted from each cell subset was distributed evenly over all wells of several immunoSEQ 96-well plates, and each plate served as one replicate. For sorted subsets, each replicate PCR was loaded with roughly 190 ng genomic DNA, equivalent to approximately 33,000 T cell genomes. Purified libraries were quantified with a Qubit 3.0 fluorometer, sized on a Bioanalyzer 2100, and re-quantified with the KAPA Library Quantification kit. A separate single-read 150-cycle Illumina NextSeq 550 flow cell was used to sequence each immunoSEQ 96-well plate. Concerning the study's data processing: The immunoSEQ output contained only junctional sequences without quality scores, so filtering could not match that applied to full-length reads. Sequences were annotated with PyIR, a Python wrapper for IgBLAST v1.9, using IMGT germline references to assign V/J genes and CDR3. Reads with weak V/J assignments (E-value above 1e-6), missing CDR3, stop codons, out-of-frame junctions, or ambiguous translated residues were removed. V3J clonotypes were defined as sequences sharing an identical inferred V gene, J gene, and CDR3 amino acid sequence. Percentage overlap between repertoires was computed as shared unique clonotypes divided by the size of the smaller repertoire. Richness of each repertoire was evaluated using RTK rarefaction, the Chao1 estimator, and Recon v2.1 estimates of unobserved clonotypes. For all TCRbeta clonotypes obtained by the gDNA method from a few donors, generation probabilities were computed with OLGA. The source is immuneACCESS, and TCRdb retained only in-frame sequences with V and J called. Part of the clones is not carried over; for the studies checked, unresolved V genes explain less than half of this, and the remainder is unexplained. That table supplies the V and J calls and clone size; D and trimming were determined from the DNA. This sample holds 1 million to 1.3 million clones; around 82% were observed only once. Of the sample, roughly 0.65% is held by the ten largest clones.

The sequence was obtained from a man aged 18 to 29 in good health. Some clones in this sample may be carry-over from other donors' samples. The sequenced sample was memory CD4+ T cells from PBMCs. The meaning of the sample's cell subset or site label: CD45RA-negative fraction.

Read as DNA, the sequence is TGTGCCAGCAGCTTGGGTAGTTGGCGGGAGTGGACAGATACGCAGTATTTT. Translated, it gives CASSLGSWREWTDTQYF. Recombination linked TRBV5-6 to TRBJ2-3, with 7 junctional bases fitting TRBD2. The germline V gene sets CDR1 to SGHDT and CDR2 to YYEEEE. The CDR3 runs 17 residues from the cysteine to the phenylalanine. Of the read, only the CDR3 DNA is kept; its 51 bases are in frame from base 1. Relative to germline, V is missing 0 bases and J is missing 3 bases, with 10 bases of the junction outside any gene match.